This TCR beta chain was documented in a study of cytomegalovirus exposure and HLA in healthy donors. Regarding the study as a whole: Versus the approximately 670-donor mean, an Asian-associated ancestry cluster reportedly showed fewer N-insertions in a later analysis.

The CDR3 totals 14 residues. The V gene's germline CDR1 is SGHRS and CDR2 YFSETQ. The V end lost 0 bases, the J end lost 7 bases, and 10 bases lay between the germline ends. In the PCR, 60 Vbeta and 13 Jbeta primers were used. Sequencing used immunoSEQ multiplex PCR; TCRdb keeps in-frame clones, though not all of them. The sample has about 140,000 clones; roughly 10% are singletons. This clone has only a few counts. Antigen unknown. Sample: PBMCs. The chain carries TRBV5-1 and TRBJ2-2; D is unclear. The sequence came from a man aged 50 to 59 in good health and CMV-seronegative. The CDR3 DNA reads TGCGCCAGCAGCTTGGATCAGGTGGTCGGGGAGCTGTTTTTT. This encodes CASSLDQVVGELFF.